These T cell receptor beta chains were read from a single sample in a study of T cells in localized non-small cell lung cancer. Sequencing was performed with immunoSEQ multiplex PCR; in TCRdb, only in-frame clones are kept and a portion is missing. The repertoire includes 50,000 to 55,000 clones, 80% to 85% of them detected once, and approximately 18% sits in the top ten. The sample consisted of peripheral blood mononuclear cells, taken before any cancer treatment. The receptors shown here come from a man between 40 and 70 years old with stage III lung adenocarcinoma. CDR3s include the opening cysteine and the closing phenylalanine or tryptophan. The order of the fields is V gene, J gene, D gene, CDR3 protein. D genes are given only for firm matches.

V: TRBV5-6; J: TRBJ2-7; D: TRBD2; CDR3: CASSLNPSGRATYEQYF
V: TRBV5-1; J: TRBJ2-5; D: .; CDR3: CASSLGGLGETQYF
V: TRBV5-5; J: TRBJ2-7; D: .; CDR3: CASSLDSNEQYF
V: TRBV19; J: TRBJ2-2; D: TRBD2; CDR3: CASSTIAGRNTGELFF
V: TRBV7-2; J: TRBJ1-2; D: .; CDR3: CASSLARGGYTF
V: TRBV11-2; J: TRBJ1-1; D: .; CDR3: CASSLVLGFAEAFF
V: TRBV5-1; J: TRBJ2-5; D: .; CDR3: CASSLAPVGGRETQYF
V: TRBV11-2; J: TRBJ2-5; D: .; CDR3: CASSFGGQPQETQYF
V: TRBV30; J: TRBJ1-2; D: TRBD1; CDR3: CAWSGDRGRVGGYTF
V: TRBV6-5; J: TRBJ1-1; D: .; CDR3: CASSYSSTDTREAFF
V: TRBV11-2; J: TRBJ2-1; D: .; CDR3: CASSRRRGADEQFF
V: TRBV11-2; J: TRBJ2-5; D: .; CDR3: CASSFRERGETQYF
V: TRBV9; J: TRBJ1-1; D: TRBD1; CDR3: CASSVRQGAEAFF
V: TRBV6-6; J: TRBJ2-7; D: TRBD1; CDR3: CASSTGGMGYEQYF
V: TRBV19; J: TRBJ2-5; D: .; CDR3: CASTPVGKETQYF
V: TRBV11-3; J: TRBJ2-7; D: TRBD2; CDR3: CASSLGASGGGYEQYF
V: TRBV21-1; J: TRBJ2-1; D: .; CDR3: CASSPGTGTYNEQFF
V: TRBV14; J: TRBJ1-4; D: .; CDR3: CASSPRYGGLHEKLFF
V: TRBV4-3; J: TRBJ1-5; D: .; CDR3: CASSQDLRVSNQPQHF
V: TRBV28; J: TRBJ2-3; D: .; CDR3: CASYNPHTDTQYF
V: TRBV7-2; J: TRBJ1-1; D: .; CDR3: CASSYGSEAFF
V: TRBV7-2; J: TRBJ2-5; D: .; CDR3: CASSAAGFQETQYF
V: TRBV7-3; J: TRBJ1-1; D: .; CDR3: CASSLTSLAYTEAFF
V: TRBV6-4; J: TRBJ2-7; D: .; CDR3: CADVDWQTYEQYF
V: TRBV4-3; J: TRBJ2-3; D: TRBD2; CDR3: CASSPTFSAGGPVTDTQYF
V: TRBV2; J: TRBJ2-3; D: .; CDR3: CASMVTDTQYF
V: TRBV27; J: TRBJ2-2; D: TRBD2; CDR3: CASSPGLAITGELFF